This T cell receptor (beta chain) was captured by sequencing in a study of blood T cell repertoires in COVID-19. Assay: immunoSEQ multiplex PCR; the TCRdb copy retains only in-frame clones and omits some. Of about 190,000 clones in the sample, roughly 80% are singletons; the top ten hold roughly 12%. This receptor was obtained from a woman in her forties or fifties with acute or convalescent COVID-19. Material: peripheral blood.

CDR3 DNA: TGTGCCACCAGTCTAGCGGGGGGATACTCCTACAATGAGCAGTTCTTC. Amino acids: CATSLAGGYSYNEQFF. The rearrangement uses TRBV24-1 and TRBJ2-1; TRBD2 matches at 11 bases. V was pared by 6 bases and J by 0 bases, with 3 bases of the junction left unmatched. Germline values: CDR1 KGHDR, CDR2 SFDVKD. This CDR3 has 16 amino acids.